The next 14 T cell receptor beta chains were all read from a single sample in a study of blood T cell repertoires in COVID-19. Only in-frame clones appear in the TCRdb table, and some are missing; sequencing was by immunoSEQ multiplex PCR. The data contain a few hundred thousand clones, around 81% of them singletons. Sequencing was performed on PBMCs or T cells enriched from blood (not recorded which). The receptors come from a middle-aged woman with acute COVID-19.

For the CDR3, the DNA is TGTGCCAGCAGCTTCCAAATTCACGCCGGGACAGGAGATGGCTACACCTTC. Protein product: CASSFQIHAGTGDGYTF. V usage is TRBV7-2 and J usage is TRBJ1-2; 8 bases map to TRBD1. Germline V gene sequence: CDR1 SGHTA, CDR2 FQGNSA. V shed 3 bases and J 6 bases; nucleotides not matched to a gene: 15. The CDR3 totals 17 residues.

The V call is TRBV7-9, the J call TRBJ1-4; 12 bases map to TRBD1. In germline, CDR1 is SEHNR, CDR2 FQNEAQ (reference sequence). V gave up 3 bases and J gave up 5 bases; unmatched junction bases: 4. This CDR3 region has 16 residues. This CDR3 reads CASSFGTGGRNEKLFF. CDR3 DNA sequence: TGTGCCAGCAGCTTTGGGACAGGGGGCCGGAATGAAAAACTGTTTTTT.

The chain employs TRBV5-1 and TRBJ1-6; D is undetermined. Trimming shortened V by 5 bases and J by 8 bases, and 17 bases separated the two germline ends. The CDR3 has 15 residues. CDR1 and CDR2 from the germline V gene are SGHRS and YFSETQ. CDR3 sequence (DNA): TGCGCCAGCAGTAGGCGGGGAGGAGGCGATTCACCCCTCCACTTT. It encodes CASSRRGGGDSPLHF.

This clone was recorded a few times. CDR3 residues: CASSERTGDTGELFF. CDR3 sequence (DNA): TGTGCCAGCAGCGAGCGGACAGGGGACACCGGGGAGCTGTTTTTT. The chain joins TRBV9 to TRBJ2-2; 9 bases align to TRBD1. This CDR3 contains 15 residues. The V and J ends lost 3 bases and 3 bases, in that order; junction bases with no gene match: 3. Per the germline V gene, CDR1 is SGDLS and CDR2 is YYNGEE.

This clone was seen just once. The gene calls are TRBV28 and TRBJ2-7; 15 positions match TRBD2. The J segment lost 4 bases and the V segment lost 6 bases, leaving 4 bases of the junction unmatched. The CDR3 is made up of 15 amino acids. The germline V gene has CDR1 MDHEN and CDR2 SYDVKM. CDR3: CASSFGLAGGYEQYF. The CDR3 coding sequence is TGTGCCAGCAGCTTCGGACTAGCGGGAGGGTACGAGCAGTACTTC.

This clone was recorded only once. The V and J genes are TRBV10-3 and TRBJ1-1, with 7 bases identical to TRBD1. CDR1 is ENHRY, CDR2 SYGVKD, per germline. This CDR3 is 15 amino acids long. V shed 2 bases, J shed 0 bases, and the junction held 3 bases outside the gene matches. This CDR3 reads CAISEQGGLNTEAFF. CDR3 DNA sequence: TGTGCCATCAGTGAGCAGGGGGGCCTGAACACTGAAGCTTTCTTT.

The CDR3 nucleotides are TGCGCCAGCAGCCAGGCCCGAGCGGGAGGTCTCGCAGATACGCAGTATTTT. Protein product: CASSQARAGGLADTQYF. This chain joins TRBV4-1 and TRBJ2-3, with 9 nucleotides matching TRBD2. V lost 3 bases, J lost 4 bases, and 11 bases stayed unmatched. Germline V CDR1 and CDR2: MGHRA, YSYEKL. The CDR3 consists of 17 residues.

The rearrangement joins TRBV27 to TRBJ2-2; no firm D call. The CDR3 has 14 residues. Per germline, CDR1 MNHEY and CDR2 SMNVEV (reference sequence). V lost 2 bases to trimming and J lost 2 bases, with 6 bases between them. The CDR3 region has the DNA TGTGCCAGCAGTTTAGGCCCAAACACCGGGGAGCTGTTTTTT. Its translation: CASSLGPNTGELFF.

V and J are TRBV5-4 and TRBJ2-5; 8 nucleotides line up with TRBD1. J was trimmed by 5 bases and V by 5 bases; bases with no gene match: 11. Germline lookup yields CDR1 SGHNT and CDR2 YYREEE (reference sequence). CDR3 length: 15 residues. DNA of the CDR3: TGTGCCAGCAGTTATGACAGGGGCGCCGGGGAGACCCAGTACTTC. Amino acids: CASSYDRGAGETQYF. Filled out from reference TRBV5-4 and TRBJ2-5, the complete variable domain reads ETGVTQSPTHLIKTRGQQVTLRCSSQSGHNTVSWYQQALGQGPQFIFQYYREEENGRGNFPPRFSGLQFPNYSSELNVNALELDDSALYLCASSYDRGAGETQYFGPGTRLLVL.

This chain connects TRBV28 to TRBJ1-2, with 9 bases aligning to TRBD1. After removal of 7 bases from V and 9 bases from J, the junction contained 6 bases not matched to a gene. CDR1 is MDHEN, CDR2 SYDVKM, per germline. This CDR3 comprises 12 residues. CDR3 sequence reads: CASTGGQGSYTF. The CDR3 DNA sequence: TGTGCCAGCACCGGGGGACAGGGAAGCTACACCTTC.

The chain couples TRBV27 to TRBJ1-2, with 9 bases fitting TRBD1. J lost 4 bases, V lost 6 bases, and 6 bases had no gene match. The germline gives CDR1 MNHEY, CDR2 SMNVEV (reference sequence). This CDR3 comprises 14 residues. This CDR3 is CASRTGGQLYGYTF. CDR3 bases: TGTGCCAGCAGGACAGGGGGACAGCTCTATGGCTACACCTTC.

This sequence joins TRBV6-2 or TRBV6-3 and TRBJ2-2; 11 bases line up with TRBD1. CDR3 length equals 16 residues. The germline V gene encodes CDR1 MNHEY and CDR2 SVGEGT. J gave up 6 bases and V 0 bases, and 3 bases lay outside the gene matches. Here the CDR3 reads CASSYSRGQGAGELFF. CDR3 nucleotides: TGTGCCAGCAGTTACTCTAGGGGACAGGGGGCCGGGGAGCTGTTTTTT.

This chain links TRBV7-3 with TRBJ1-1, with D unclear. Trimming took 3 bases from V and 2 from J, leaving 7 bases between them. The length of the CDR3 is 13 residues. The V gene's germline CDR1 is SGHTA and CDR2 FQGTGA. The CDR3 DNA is TGTGCCAGCAGCTTTGCACTTAACACTGAAGCTTTCTTT. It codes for CASSFALNTEAFF.

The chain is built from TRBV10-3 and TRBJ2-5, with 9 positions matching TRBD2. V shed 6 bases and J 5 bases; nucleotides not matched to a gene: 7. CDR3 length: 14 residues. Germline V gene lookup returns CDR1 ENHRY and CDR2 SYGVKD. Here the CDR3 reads CAISPGLAGETQYF. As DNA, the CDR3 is TGTGCCATCAGCCCGGGACTAGCCGGTGAGACCCAGTACTTC.